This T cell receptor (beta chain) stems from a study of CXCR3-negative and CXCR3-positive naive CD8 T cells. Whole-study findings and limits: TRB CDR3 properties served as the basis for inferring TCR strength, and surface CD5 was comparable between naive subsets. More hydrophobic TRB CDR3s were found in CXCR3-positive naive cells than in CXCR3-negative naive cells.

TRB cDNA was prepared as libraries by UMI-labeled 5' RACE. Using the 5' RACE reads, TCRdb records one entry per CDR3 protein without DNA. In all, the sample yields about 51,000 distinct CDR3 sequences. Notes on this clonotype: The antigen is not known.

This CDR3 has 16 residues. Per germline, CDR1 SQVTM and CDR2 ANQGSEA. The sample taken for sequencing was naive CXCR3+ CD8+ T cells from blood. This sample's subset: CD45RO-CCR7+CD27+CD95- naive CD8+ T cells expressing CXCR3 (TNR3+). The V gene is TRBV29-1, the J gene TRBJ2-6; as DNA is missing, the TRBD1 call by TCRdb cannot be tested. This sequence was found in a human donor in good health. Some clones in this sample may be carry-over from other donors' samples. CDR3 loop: CSVVDRGGSGANVLTF.